The sequence of this TCR beta chain was determined in a study of T cell responses to AZD1222 COVID-19 vaccine (dated by TCRdb to about 2021). Context from the whole study: TCR sequencing was performed for roughly 250 trial participants, of whom 200 to 220 were given two doses of AZD1222 and some 26 were given two doses of MenACWY control vaccine. Enrollment into the trials was organized by age into subgroups of 18-55, 56-69 and 70-plus years, and those subgroups contained approximately 160, 26 and 62 TCR-sequenced participants, respectively.

Counted from cysteine to phenylalanine, this CDR3 has 14 amino acids. The entry retains the CDR3 DNA only, 42 bases that are in frame from base 1. The CDR1 and CDR2 encoded by the germline V gene are SQVTM and ANQGSEA. The V end loses 6 bases and the J end loses 8 bases, and a stretch of 19 bases separates them. Comment on this clone: Its antigen is unknown. Base qualities are missing; no much larger clone stands one base away.

According to the study, the label for this sample's time point signals: baseline before first vaccination. Sample treatment or condition, as interpreted from the label and publication: meningococcal conjugate vaccine given as trial control. Vaccinee samples came from UK trials COV001 and COV002, including a single-blind randomized controlled phase 2/3 trial of AZD1222 (ChAdOx1 nCoV-19) in healthy adults. For TCRbeta chain sequencing, PBMC samples were collected from trial participants at day 0 and at day 28 after the second dose. The paper's findings and limits, for the study overall: In the small 56-69-year group, the increase in depth fell short of significance, most likely because of low power. Because no samples from the day 14 peak response were available, repertoires could be characterized only after the peak T cell response. After two AZD1222 doses, both the breadth and the depth of spike-specific TCRs were significantly higher than at day 0 and than in MenACWY recipients. Most participants were white British and females outnumbered males, and the authors suggested that clonal diversity may have been underestimated. Vaccine-associated CD4 TCRs spanned the whole spike protein, with dominant responses in regions 160-218 and 743-854. Conclusions about previously exposed vaccinees are limited, since just five or six AZD1222 recipients were seropositive for SARS-CoV-2 at baseline. Reportedly, almost half of the unique spike-specific TCRs recognized epitopes lying outside the regions that are mutated in the B.1.351 and B.1.1.7 variants.

The CDR3 regions of human TCRbeta chains were subjected to immunosequencing. The paper's processing steps were these. TCRs in the repertoires were compared against a reference library of SARS-CoV-2-specific TCRs that had been generated with the MIRA antigen-specificity platform. Breadth was defined as the fraction of unique TCRs that were SARS-CoV-2-associated. Depth was defined as the fraction of total T cells that were SARS-CoV-2-associated. Using the MIRA data, each spike-specific TCR was assigned both to the spike region to which the TCR was reactive and to a CD4 or CD8 class. Log10-transformed breadth and depth values were compared by one-way ANOVA with Sidak's multiple comparisons tests. TCRdb carries this immuneACCESS record with in-frame sequences only. Its versions omit some clonotypes, under half of them owing to an unresolved V gene in the studies checked, with the rest unexplained. Clone size and the V and J calls come from that table; the DNA yielded D and trimming. Within this sample are around 95,000 clones, with around 87% of them counted one time only. More than 3.5% of the sample lies in the top ten.

The TCR originated in an adult in good health. Recombination linked TRBV29-1 to TRBJ1-4; no D gene is confidently identified. The material sequenced was peripheral blood, taken on day 0 of MenACWY control vaccination. The CDR3 region has the sequence CSVKGVDYGEKLFF. The sequence in DNA is TGCAGCGTAAAAGGTGTAGACTACGGGGAAAAACTGTTTTTT.